The entry below gives a single T cell receptor (beta chain) sequence along with its context. Per the study methods: By means of reference gene primer amplification, nucleated cell counts were estimated. Clones were sequenced by immunoSEQ multiplex PCR, and TCRdb holds only the in-frame ones, with some missing. V and J calls and clone size are given by that table; D and trimming were obtained from the DNA. The table has roughly 120,000 clones, roughly 84% seen once. The length of the CDR3 is 14 residues. Unmatched junction bases numbered 4, after V lost 3 bases and J lost 4 bases. Germline-derived CDR1 and CDR2 are DFQATT and SNEGSKA (reference sequence). This entry is derived from a study of blood T cell repertoires in COVID-19. About the study: From the United States, Italy and Spain came samples of acute and convalescent COVID-19. PBMCs, B-cell-depleted T cells, or T cells were the source of the cDNA or gDNA that made up the material.

This TCR was sampled from a man aged 40-49 years with acute or convalescent COVID-19. The chain uses TRBV20-1 and TRBJ2-5; the match to TRBD1 covers 11 bases. The sequencing input was peripheral blood. The CDR3 reads CSASGQGAAETQYF. The CDR3 coding sequence is TGCAGTGCTAGTGGACAGGGGGCAGCAGAGACCCAGTACTTC.